This record covers a single TCR beta chain. What it recognizes is unknown. Isolated RNA was reverse transcribed in full, so expressed TCRB transcripts were sequenced. Regulatory, naive and central memory T cell samples averaged approximately 3.3 million reads. TCRdb keeps only in-frame clones here, not all; method: immunoSEQ multiplex PCR. This repertoire shows some 350,000 clones, 8.5% to 10% found once; its top ten account for approximately 0.6%. The data originate from a study of beta chain features in type 1 diabetes. Overall study: Regarding age, gender and cell yields, patients proved similar to healthy donors. General study results and limits: Across all four CD4+ subsets, people with type 1 diabetes showed modestly shorter TCRB CDR3s.

Isolation of CD4+ naive, central memory, regulatory and stem cell-like memory cells was achieved by sorting via CD45RO/CCR7/CD25/CD127/CD95/CD27. Populations isolated by sorting all had purity greater than 95%. Looked up from germline, CDR1 is SGDLS and CDR2 is YYNGEE. Trimming shortened V by 0 bases and J by 2 bases, and 13 bases separated the two germline ends. CDR3 length: 16 amino acids. This chain joins TRBV9 and TRBJ2-3; tentative D call: TRBD2 (5 bases). The sample was central memory CD4+ T cells from blood. This clonotype originated in a man aged 25 to 40 with type 1 diabetes. The CDR3 reads CASSVGPGIDTDTQYF. Written as DNA, the CDR3 is TGTGCCAGCAGCGTAGGGCCGGGGATTGACACAGATACGCAGTATTTT.